Described below is a single T cell receptor beta chain sequence and its context. The antigen remains unidentified. TCRdb re-called the reads through MiXCR, storing one row per CDR3 protein. The sample contains 68,000 or so distinct CDR3 sequences, approximately 50% of which appear only once. CDR1 is SGHTA, CDR2 FQGNSA, per germline. The CDR3 sequence is 19 residues long. V lost 2 bases and J 4 bases, leaving 26 bases between the germline ends. The entry originates in a study of type 1 regulatory T cells. Study context: An in vitro protocol generated T-allo10, a Tr1-enriched, alloantigen-specific CD4 T cell product.

Broader study findings: Compared with non-Tr1 cells, Tr1 cells showed a narrower TCR repertoire.

The sequencing sample was made of cultured non-Tr1 T cells, either the whole culture or a sorted T cell fraction (not recorded which). The V and J genes are TRBV7-2 and TRBJ1-2; a possible D gene is TRBD1 (5 bases). This clonotype was obtained from a human donor in good health. CDR3 region: CASSLYGGTGRSVSYGYTF. The CDR3 DNA sequence: TGTGCCAGCAGCTTATACGGGGGGACGGGCCGCAGCGTGAGCTATGGCTACACCTTC. The whole variable domain, remainder taken from reference TRBV7-2 and TRBJ1-2, is GAGVSQSPSNKVTEKGKDVELRCDPISGHTALYWYRQSLGQGLEFLIYFQGNSAPDKSGLPSDRFSAERTGGSVSTLTIQRTQQEDSAVYLCASSLYGGTGRSVSYGYTFGSGTRLTVV.